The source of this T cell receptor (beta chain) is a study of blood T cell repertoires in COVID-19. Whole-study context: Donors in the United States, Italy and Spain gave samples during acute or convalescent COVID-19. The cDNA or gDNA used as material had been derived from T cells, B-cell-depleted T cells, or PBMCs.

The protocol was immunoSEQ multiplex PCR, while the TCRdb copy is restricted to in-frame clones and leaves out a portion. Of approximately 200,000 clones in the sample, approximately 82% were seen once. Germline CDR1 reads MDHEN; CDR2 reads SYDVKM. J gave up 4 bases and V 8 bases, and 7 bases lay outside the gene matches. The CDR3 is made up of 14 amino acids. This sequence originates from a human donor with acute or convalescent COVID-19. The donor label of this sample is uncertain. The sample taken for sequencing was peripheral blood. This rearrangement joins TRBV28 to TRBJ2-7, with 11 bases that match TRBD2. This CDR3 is CASPSGRPPYEQYF. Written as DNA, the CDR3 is TGTGCCAGCCCTAGCGGGAGGCCTCCATACGAGCAGTACTTC.